The TCR beta chain under discussion was sequenced for a study of Graves' ophthalmopathy and Graves' hyperthyroidism. Study-level findings and limits: Most expanded thyroid clonotypes above 0.001 frequency also appeared in blood. Sensitivity of roughly 88% and specificity of less than 82% were achieved when a 13-signature model separated ophthalmopathy from stable hyperthyroidism.

V lost 6 bases, J lost 1 base, and 12 bases lay in between. The CDR3 spans 14 residues. Per the germline V gene, CDR1 is MNHEY and CDR2 is SVGAGI. A note on this clonotype: The target antigen is unknown.

Amplification from RNA transcripts yielded the TCR beta CDR3 regions. HTBI primers served in a first-round RT-PCR, which a second-round multiplex PCR followed. One entry per CDR3 protein, called by TCRdb with MiXCR from the multiplex PCR reads. The table includes a few hundred thousand distinct CDR3 sequences, under 45% detected once. The chain employs TRBV6-5 and TRBJ1-1, with TRBD1 as a possible D gene (6 bases). The sequenced sample consisted of peripheral blood or thyroid tissue (not recorded which). This sequence originates from an adult man with Graves' hyperthyroidism. CDR3 loop: CASRYRVGNTEAFF. CDR3 nucleotide sequence: TGTGCCAGCAGGTACAGGGTTGGGAACACTGAAGCTTTCTTT.